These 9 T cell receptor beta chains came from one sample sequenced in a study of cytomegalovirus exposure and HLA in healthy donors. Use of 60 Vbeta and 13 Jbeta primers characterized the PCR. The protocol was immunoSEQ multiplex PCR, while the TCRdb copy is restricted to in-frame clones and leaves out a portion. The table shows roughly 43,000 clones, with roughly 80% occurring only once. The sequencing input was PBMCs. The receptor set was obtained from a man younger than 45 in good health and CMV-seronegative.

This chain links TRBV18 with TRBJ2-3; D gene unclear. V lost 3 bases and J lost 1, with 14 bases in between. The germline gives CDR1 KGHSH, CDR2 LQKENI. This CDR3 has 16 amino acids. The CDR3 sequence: CASSPPDPIGTDTQYF. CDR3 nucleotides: TGTGCCAGCTCACCCCCTGATCCTATAGGCACAGATACGCAGTATTTT.

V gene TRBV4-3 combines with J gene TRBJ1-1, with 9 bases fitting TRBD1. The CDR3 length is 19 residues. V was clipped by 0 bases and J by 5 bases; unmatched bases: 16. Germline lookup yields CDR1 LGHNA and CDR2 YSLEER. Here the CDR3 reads CASSQDLIRGTGWGTEAFF. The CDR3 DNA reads TGCGCCAGCAGCCAAGATCTAATCCGTGGGACAGGGTGGGGGACTGAAGCTTTCTTT.

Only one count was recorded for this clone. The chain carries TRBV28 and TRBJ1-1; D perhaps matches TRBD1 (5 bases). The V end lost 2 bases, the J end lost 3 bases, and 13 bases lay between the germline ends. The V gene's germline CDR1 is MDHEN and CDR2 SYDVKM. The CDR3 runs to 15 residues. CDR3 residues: CASSLIPDSYTEAFF. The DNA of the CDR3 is TGTGCCAGCAGTTTAATTCCCGACAGTTACACTGAAGCTTTCTTT.

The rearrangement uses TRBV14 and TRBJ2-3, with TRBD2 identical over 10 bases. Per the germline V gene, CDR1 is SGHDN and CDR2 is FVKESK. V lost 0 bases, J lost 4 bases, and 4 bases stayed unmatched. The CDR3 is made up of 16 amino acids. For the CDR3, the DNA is TGTGCCAGCAGCCAAGATCCTAGCGGGAGTGCAGATACGCAGTATTTT. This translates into CASSQDPSGSADTQYF.

Written as DNA, the CDR3 is TGTGCCAGCAGCTTGGGGACTAGTCGCGAGCAGTACTTC. Translation gives CASSLGTSREQYF. This rearrangement joins TRBV7-2 to TRBJ2-7; 8 bases match TRBD2. J gave up 6 bases and V 3 bases, and 4 bases lay outside the gene matches. Germline CDR1 and CDR2: SGHTA and FQGNSA. The CDR3 length is 13 residues. Filled out from reference TRBV7-2 and TRBJ2-7, the complete variable domain reads GAGVSQSPSNKVTEKGKDVELRCDPISGHTALYWYRQSLGQGLEFLIYFQGNSAPDKSGLPSDRFSAERTGGSVSTLTIQRTQQEDSAVYLCASSLGTSREQYFGPGTRLTVT.

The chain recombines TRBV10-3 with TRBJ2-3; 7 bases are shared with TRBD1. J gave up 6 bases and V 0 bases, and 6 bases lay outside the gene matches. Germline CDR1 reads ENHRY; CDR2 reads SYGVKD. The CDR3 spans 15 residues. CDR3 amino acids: CAISESTGTADTQYF. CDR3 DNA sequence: TGTGCCATCAGTGAGTCTACCGGGACAGCTGATACGCAGTATTTT.

The CDR3 spells CASNGENSGANVLTF. The CDR3 DNA reads as TGCGCCAGCAACGGTGAGAACTCTGGGGCCAACGTCCTGACTTTC. This chain joins TRBV10-2 and TRBJ2-6; no definite D call. The CDR3 loop spans 15 amino acids. V lost 7 bases and J lost 0, with 10 bases in between. CDR1 is WSHSY and CDR2 is SAAADI in the germline V gene.

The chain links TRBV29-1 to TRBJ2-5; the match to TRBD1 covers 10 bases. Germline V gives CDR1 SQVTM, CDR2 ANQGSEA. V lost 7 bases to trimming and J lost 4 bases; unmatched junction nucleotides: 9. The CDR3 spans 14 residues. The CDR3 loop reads CSAGTGDLGETQYF. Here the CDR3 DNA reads TGCAGCGCTGGGACAGGGGATTTAGGAGAGACCCAGTACTTC.

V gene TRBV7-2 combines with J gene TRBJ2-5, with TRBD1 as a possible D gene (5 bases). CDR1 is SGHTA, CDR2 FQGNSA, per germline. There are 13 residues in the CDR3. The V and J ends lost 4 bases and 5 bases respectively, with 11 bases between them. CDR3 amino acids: CASSSYKGETQYF. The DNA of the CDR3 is TGTGCCAGCAGCTCCTATAAGGGGGAGACCCAGTACTTC.